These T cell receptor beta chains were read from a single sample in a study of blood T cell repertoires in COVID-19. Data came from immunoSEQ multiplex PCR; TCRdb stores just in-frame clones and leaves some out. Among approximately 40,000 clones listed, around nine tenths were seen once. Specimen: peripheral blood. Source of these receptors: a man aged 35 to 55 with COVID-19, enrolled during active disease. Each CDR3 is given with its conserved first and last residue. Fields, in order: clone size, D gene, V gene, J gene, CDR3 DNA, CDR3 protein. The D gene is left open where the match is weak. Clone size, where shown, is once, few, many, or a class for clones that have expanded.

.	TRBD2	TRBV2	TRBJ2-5	TGTGCCAGCAGTGATGGCGGGGGGGGAGAGACCCAGTACTTC	CASSDGGGGETQYF
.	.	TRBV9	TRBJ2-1	TGTGCCAGCAGCCTAGCCGGGGAGGATGAGCAGTTCTTC	CASSLAGEDEQFF
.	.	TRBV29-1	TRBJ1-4	TGCAGCGTTGGCGGGGGGGCGGGAGATCAAAAACTGTTTTTT	CSVGGGAGDQKLFF
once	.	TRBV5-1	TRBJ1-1	TGCGCCAGCAGCTTGGAGGCCCAGGGGATCACTGAAGCTTTCTTT	CASSLEAQGITEAFF
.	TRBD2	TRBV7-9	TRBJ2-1	TGTGCCAGCAGCTTAGTGGGGACTAGCCCTGAGCAGTTCTTC	CASSLVGTSPEQFF
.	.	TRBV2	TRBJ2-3	TGTGCCAGCAGTGAGGACGGGGAGTACGCAGATACGCAGTATTTT	CASSEDGEYADTQYF
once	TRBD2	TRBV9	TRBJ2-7	TGTGCCAGCAGCGTAGACTATGGCGGGGGGGCGAGGGAGCAGTACTTC	CASSVDYGGGAREQYF
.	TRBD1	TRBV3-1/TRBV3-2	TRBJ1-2	TGTGCCAGCAGCTCGACAGGGGGCGTCTATGGCTACACCTTC	CASSSTGGVYGYTF
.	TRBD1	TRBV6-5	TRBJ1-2	TGTGCCAGCCTCCCGACAGGGTACAACTATGGCTACACCTTC	CASLPTGYNYGYTF
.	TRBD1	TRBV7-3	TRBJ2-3	TGTGCCAGCAGCGCTGGACAGGTCGGCGGCACAGATACGCAGTATTTT	CASSAGQVGGTDTQYF
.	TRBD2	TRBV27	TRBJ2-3	TGTGCCAGCAGTTTAAGGCGGGAGGTTGGCACAGATACGCAGTATTTT	CASSLRREVGTDTQYF
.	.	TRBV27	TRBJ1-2	TGTGCCAGCGGACCTCGAAAGGCAGGGGATAACTATGGCTACACCTTC	CASGPRKAGDNYGYTF
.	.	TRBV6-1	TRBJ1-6	TGTGCCAGCAGTGAAGTGGCAGGGTCGAATTCACCCCTCCACTTT	CASSEVAGSNSPLHF
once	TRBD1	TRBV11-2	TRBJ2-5	TGTGCCAGCAGCTCGGTCAGGGGGCCAAAAGAGACCCAGTACTTC	CASSSVRGPKETQYF
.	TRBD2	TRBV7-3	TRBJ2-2	TGTGCCAGCAGCCTCTATGGGACTAGCGGCACCGGGGAGCTGTTTTTT	CASSLYGTSGTGELFF
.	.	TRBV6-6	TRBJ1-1	TGTGCCAGCAGTTACTCAGGAGAAATGAACACTGAAGCTTTCTTT	CASSYSGEMNTEAFF
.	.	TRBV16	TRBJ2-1	TGTGCCAGCAGCCAGAGGGCTTATATCGATGAGCAGTTCTTC	CASSQRAYIDEQFF
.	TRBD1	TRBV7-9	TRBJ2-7	TGTGCCAGCAGCCGTCCGGGACAGGGGGTCTACGAGCAGTACTTC	CASSRPGQGVYEQYF
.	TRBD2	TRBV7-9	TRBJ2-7	TGTGCCAGCAGGCCGGGAGGCAGCTCCTACGAGCAGTACTTC	CASRPGGSSYEQYF
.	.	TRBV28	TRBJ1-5	TGTGCCAGCAGTTTAGGAGGGAAGAATAATCAGCCCCAGCATTTT	CASSLGGKNNQPQHF
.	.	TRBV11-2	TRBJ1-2	TGTGCCAGCAGCTCCCTTCGACAGGAATATGGCTACACCTTC	CASSSLRQEYGYTF
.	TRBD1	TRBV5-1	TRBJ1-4	TGCGCCAGCAGCCCAGGGACAGGGGGTGAAAAACTGTTTTTT	CASSPGTGGEKLFF
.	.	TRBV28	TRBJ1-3	TGTGCCAGCAGGGGCCAGGAAAACACCATATATTTT	CASRGQENTIYF
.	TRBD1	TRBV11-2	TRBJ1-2	TGTGCCAGCAGCCCCGGACAGGGGAACTATGGCTACACCTTC	CASSPGQGNYGYTF
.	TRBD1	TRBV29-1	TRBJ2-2	TGCAGTGGTCGGACAGGGCGCACCGGGGAGCTGTTTTTT	CSGRTGRTGELFF
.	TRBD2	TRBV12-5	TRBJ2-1	TGTGCTAGTGGTTTGGGCGGGAGCTCCTACAATGAGCAGTTCTTC	CASGLGGSSYNEQFF
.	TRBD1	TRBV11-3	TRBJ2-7	TGTGCCAGCAGCTTAGATCCCCCCGGGACAGGGGTCGACGAGCAGTACTTC	CASSLDPPGTGVDEQYF
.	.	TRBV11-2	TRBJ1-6	TGTGCCAGCAGTTCCCTGGCGGGGCGTTCACCCCTCCACTTT	CASSSLAGRSPLHF
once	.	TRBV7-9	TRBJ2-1	TGTGCCAGCAGCGCCGGAGACAATGAGCAGTTCTTC	CASSAGDNEQFF
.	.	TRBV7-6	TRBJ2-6	TGTGCCAGCAGCCCCGGGTTAGCTGGGGCCAACGTCCTGACTTTC	CASSPGLAGANVLTF
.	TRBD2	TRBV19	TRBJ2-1	TGTGCCAGTAGTATCCGATACTCGGGACTAGCGGGAGAGGGGTATGAGCAGTTCTTC	CASSIRYSGLAGEGYEQFF
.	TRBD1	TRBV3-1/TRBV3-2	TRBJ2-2	TGTGCCAGCAGCCAATTGACAGGGGGGACCGGGGAGCTGTTTTTT	CASSQLTGGTGELFF
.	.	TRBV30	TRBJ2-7	TGTGCCTGGAGTTCAGAATACGAGCAGTACTTC	CAWSSEYEQYF
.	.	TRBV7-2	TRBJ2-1	TGTGCCAGCAGCTGGAACTACTACAATGAGCAGTTCTTC	CASSWNYYNEQFF
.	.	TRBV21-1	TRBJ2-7	TGTGCCAGCAGCAAAGTAAGACAGGGCTACGAGCAGTACTTC	CASSKVRQGYEQYF
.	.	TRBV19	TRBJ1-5	TGTGCCAGTAGTATAGACCAAACAGGAAACAATCAGCCCCAGCATTTT	CASSIDQTGNNQPQHF
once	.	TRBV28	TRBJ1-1	TGTGCCAGCAGTTTATTCAGGGGCACTGAAGCTTTCTTT	CASSLFRGTEAFF
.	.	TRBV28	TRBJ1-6	TGTGCCAGCAGGCGCGGAAATTCACCCCTCCACTTT	CASRRGNSPLHF
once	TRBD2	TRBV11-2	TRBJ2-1	TGTGCCAGCAGCTTAGCCGGAGCTAGCGGGAGCGATGAGCAGTTCTTC	CASSLAGASGSDEQFF
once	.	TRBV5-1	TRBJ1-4	TGCGCCAGCAGCTTGTTGGGAACAGGAGATGAAAAACTGTTTTTT	CASSLLGTGDEKLFF
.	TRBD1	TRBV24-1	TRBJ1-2	TGTGCCACCAGTAGGGACAGGGATTATGGCTACACCTTC	CATSRDRDYGYTF
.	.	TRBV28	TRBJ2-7	TGTGCCAGCAATTCGGGTACCCCTTACGAGCAGTACTTC	CASNSGTPYEQYF
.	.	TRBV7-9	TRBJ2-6	TGTGCCAGCAGCGGAGAGGCCTCTGGGGCCAACGTCCTGACTTTC	CASSGEASGANVLTF
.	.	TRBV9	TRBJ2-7	TGTGCCAGTCGCGGTAGGCCCGGATTATCCTACGAGCAGTACTTC	CASRGRPGLSYEQYF
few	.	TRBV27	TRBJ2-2	TGTGCCAGCAGTTTATTGAGCAACACCGGGGAGCTGTTTTTT	CASSLLSNTGELFF
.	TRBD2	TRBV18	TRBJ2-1	TGTGCCAGCTCACCACCGTGGACTAGCGGAACCTACAATGAGCAGTTCTTC	CASSPPWTSGTYNEQFF
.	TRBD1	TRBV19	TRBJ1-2	TGTGCCAGTAGTAGGGACAGGGAGGCTAACTATGGCTACACCTTC	CASSRDREANYGYTF
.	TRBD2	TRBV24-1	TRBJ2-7	TGTGCCACCAGACTCTTACCTACCAGCGGGGTTTCCTACGAGCAGTACTTC	CATRLLPTSGVSYEQYF
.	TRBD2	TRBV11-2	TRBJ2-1	TGTGCCAGCAGCAATGCGCCACGGGGGGGTGAGCAGTTCTTC	CASSNAPRGGEQFF
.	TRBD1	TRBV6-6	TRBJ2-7	TGTGCCAGCAGTTACGGGTTTGGACAGGGAAGCGACGAGCAGTACTTC	CASSYGFGQGSDEQYF
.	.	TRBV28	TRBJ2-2	TGTGCCAGCAGTTTATCAGTATCCGGGGAGCTGTTTTTT	CASSLSVSGELFF
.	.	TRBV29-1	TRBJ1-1	TGCAGCGTTGAAGTACAGCCAAACACTGAAGCTTTCTTT	CSVEVQPNTEAFF
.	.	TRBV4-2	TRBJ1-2	TGTGCCAGCAGCCAAGAGGGAGAATTATCGGGCTACACCTTC	CASSQEGELSGYTF
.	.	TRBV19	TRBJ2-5	TGTGCCAGTAGTATCGCCGGAGAGACCCAGTACTTC	CASSIAGETQYF
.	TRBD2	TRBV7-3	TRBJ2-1	TGTGCCAGCAGCTCTAGGGCTAGCGGGATATCGGGGAATGAGCAGTTCTTC	CASSSRASGISGNEQFF
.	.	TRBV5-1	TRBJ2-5	TGCGCCAGCAGCTTGGTAGGGGGGGCAGAGACCCAGTACTTC	CASSLVGGAETQYF
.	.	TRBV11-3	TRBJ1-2	TGTGCCAGCAGCAACAGGGTTGGTGGCTACACCTTC	CASSNRVGGYTF
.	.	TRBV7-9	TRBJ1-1	TGTGCCAGCAGCGCCCGGGTAGGGGGATTCTCTGAAGCTTTCTTT	CASSARVGGFSEAFF
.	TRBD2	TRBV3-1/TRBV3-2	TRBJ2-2	TGTGCCAGCAGCCCAAAGGCGGGAGTGGGTACCGGGGAGCTGTTTTTT	CASSPKAGVGTGELFF
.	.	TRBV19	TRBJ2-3	TGTGCCAGTAGCGGACAGGGCGGGGGAGATACGCAGTATTTT	CASSGQGGGDTQYF